The 21 T cell receptor beta chains below all came from one sample that was sequenced in a study of shared clonotypes between healthy human individuals. The table came from immunoSEQ multiplex PCR; TCRdb's copy has only in-frame clones and leaves some out. The sample lists roughly 2.6 million clones, roughly 92% occurring once. The sample was naive CD4+ T cells sorted from blood. Subset denoted: CD45RA+ positively selected. The receptors come from a man younger than 35 in good health.

In this sample, this clone turned up once. The chain carries TRBV27 and TRBJ2-5, with TRBD1 matching 7 bases. The V segment lost 3 bases and the J segment 5 bases; nucleotides outside the gene matches: 12. The germline V gene has CDR1 MNHEY and CDR2 SMNVEV (reference sequence). CDR3 size: 16 residues. CDR3 region: CASSFQPRGPRETQYF. The CDR3 DNA reads as TGTGCCAGCAGTTTTCAGCCGAGGGGGCCCCGGGAGACCCAGTACTTC.

This clone appeared a few times. The sample carries other DNA sequences with the same CDR3. The chain couples TRBV7-9 to TRBJ1-1, with no clear D. The CDR3 totals 13 residues. V shed 3 bases and J shed 4 bases, with 9 bases lying between them. CDR1 is SEHNR, CDR2 FQNEAQ, per germline (reference sequence). CDR3 loop: CASSFGTGTEAFF. CDR3 sequence (DNA): TGTGCCAGCAGCTTTGGTACTGGCACTGAAGCTTTCTTT.

The genes are TRBV10-1 and TRBJ2-7, with 7 bases aligning to TRBD1. With 3 bases clipped from V and 2 bases from J, the junction kept 7 bases outside the gene matches. The CDR3 has 15 residues. The germline V gene has CDR1 WNHNN and CDR2 SYGVQD (reference sequence). The CDR3 loop reads CASSDDGQDPYEQYF. DNA for the CDR3: TGCGCCAGCAGTGATGATGGACAGGACCCCTACGAGCAGTACTTC.

V is TRBV5-1 and J is TRBJ2-1; TRBD1 is a possible D gene (6 bases). Trimming pared 1 base from V and 9 bases from J, leaving 11 bases between. Germline V gene data show CDR1 as SGHRS and CDR2 as YFSETQ. This CDR3 is 13 amino acids long. The CDR3 bases are TGCGCCAGCAGCTTGTTGGGGGCGAGTGAGCAGTTCTTC. Residues: CASSLLGASEQFF.

As to this clone: The germline gene is not matched at one end of the junction; a read error may be the cause. The chain is built from TRBV30 and TRBJ2-7, with D maybe TRBD1 (6 bases). The CDR3 contains 12 residues. Germline loops: CDR1 GTSNPN, CDR2 SVGIG (reference sequence). The chain's CDR3 is CAWKALGTTVLF. The DNA of the CDR3 is TGTGCCTGGAAAGCGTTGGGGACAACGGTACTCTTC.

The V and J genes are TRBV5-1 and TRBJ2-7; D tentatively reads TRBD1 or TRBD2 (6 bases each). Germline V gene sequence: CDR1 SGHRS, CDR2 YFSETQ. The CDR3 has 18 residues. The ends were cut back, 5 bases at V and 5 bases at J, with 29 bases in the middle. The CDR3 is CASSGGQPPPGGLDEQYF. CDR3 DNA: TGCGCCAGCAGTGGGGGGCAGCCCCCACCGGGTGGTCTGGACGAGCAGTACTTC.

As regards this clone: The sample carries other DNA sequences with the same CDR3. The CDR3 sequence is CASSYDRETQYF. The CDR3 region has the DNA TGCGCCAGCAGCTATGACCGCGAGACCCAGTACTTC. The genes are TRBV5-1 and TRBJ2-5; D remains ambiguous. The CDR3 sequence is 12 residues long. CDR1 SGHRS and CDR2 YFSETQ come from the germline V gene. V lost 3 bases and J lost 5, with 8 bases in between.

This clone was detected once. The chain is built from TRBV6-1 and TRBJ2-7; 8 bases align to TRBD1. Trimming took 7 bases from V and 2 from J; bases not matched to a gene: 7. CDR3 length equals 14 residues. Germline CDR1 MNHNS, CDR2 SASEGT. CDR3 in amino acids: CASNRQGWAYEQYF. The DNA of the CDR3 is TGTGCCAGCAATCGACAGGGGTGGGCCTACGAGCAGTACTTC.

The chain has TRBV25-1 and TRBJ2-7, with 7 positions matching TRBD1. V was clipped by 5 bases and J by 2 bases; unmatched bases: 6. The CDR3 sequence is 14 residues long. The germline CDR1 and CDR2 sequences are MGHDK and SYGVNS. CDR3 sequence: CASSLDRAAYEQYF. The CDR3 nucleotides read TGTGCCAGCAGTCTCGACAGGGCGGCCTACGAGCAGTACTTC.

The chain carries TRBV30 and TRBJ2-2, with D possibly matching TRBD2 (6 bases). V dropped 0 bases and J dropped 8 bases, with 13 bases sitting between them. This CDR3 has 14 amino acids. The germline gives CDR1 GTSNPN, CDR2 SVGIG (reference sequence). CDR3 DNA: TGTGCCTGGAGTGTACTAAGGGCGGGAGGGGAGCTGTTTTTT. It encodes CAWSVLRAGGELFF.

The genes are TRBV10-3 and TRBJ2-7; D might be TRBD1 (6 bases). Looked up from germline, CDR1 is ENHRY and CDR2 is SYGVKD. The CDR3 loop spans 14 amino acids. The V gene lost 3 bases and the J gene lost 3 bases, with 12 bases spanning the gap. The chain's CDR3 is CAISDRGNGYEQYF. The CDR3 bases are TGTGCCATCAGTGACAGGGGAAACGGCTACGAGCAGTACTTC.

The J gene is TRBJ2-3, the V gene TRBV29-1; 7 bases match TRBD2. Looked up from germline, CDR1 is SQVTM and CDR2 is ANQGSEA. The CDR3 spans 13 residues. J gave up 8 bases and V 7 bases, and 12 bases lay outside the gene matches. The CDR3 nucleotides are TGCAGCGGCTCCGGAGGGAGGGGTAGTACGCAGTATTTT. Protein sequence: CSGSGGRGSTQYF.

This rearrangement joins TRBV29-1 to TRBJ1-4; 7 nucleotides line up with TRBD1. V was clipped by 4 bases and J by 7 bases; unmatched bases: 9. Germline lookup yields CDR1 SQVTM and CDR2 ANQGSEA. CDR3 length: 14 amino acids. DNA for the CDR3: TGCAGCGTTGGCCTAGGGGGCAAGACTGAAAAACTGTTTTTT. Translated, it gives CSVGLGGKTEKLFF.

This clone appeared a single time. The same CDR3 is also encoded by other DNA sequences in this sample. The chain recombines TRBV18 with TRBJ2-7, with 8 nucleotides matching TRBD2. The J segment lost 2 bases and the V segment lost 6 bases, leaving 6 bases of the junction unmatched. Germline V gives CDR1 KGHSH, CDR2 LQKENI. CDR3 length: 14 residues. In nucleotides, the CDR3 is TGTGCCAGCTCGCCTCGGGAGGGCGCCTACGAGCAGTACTTC. Translated: CASSPREGAYEQYF.

The rearrangement links TRBV19 to TRBJ2-5; 7 nucleotides align to TRBD2. With 1 base clipped from V and 2 bases from J, the junction kept 4 bases outside the gene matches. This CDR3 is 15 amino acids long. Looked up from germline, CDR1 is LNHDA and CDR2 is SQIVND (reference sequence). CDR3 coding DNA: TGTGCCAGTAGTATAGGAGGAGCGGGGCAAGAGACCCAGTACTTC. It codes for CASSIGGAGQETQYF.

The chain is built from TRBV7-8 and TRBJ2-1; TRBD2 matches 8 bases. V lost 5 bases and J lost 2; bases outside the gene matches: 8. Germline V gives CDR1 SGHVS, CDR2 FQNEAQ. The CDR3 extends over 16 amino acids. Here the CDR3 DNA reads TGTGCCAGCAGCCTACCGCGGGAGGTCACCTACAATGAGCAGTTCTTC. Its protein product is CASSLPREVTYNEQFF.

V usage is TRBV7-2 and J usage is TRBJ1-1, with 8 bases that match TRBD1. The CDR3 sequence is 14 residues long. V shed 6 bases, J shed 0 bases, and the junction held 3 bases outside the gene matches. The germline V gene encodes CDR1 SGHTA and CDR2 FQGNSA. The CDR3 is CASRVTGVNTEAFF. The CDR3 DNA is TGTGCCAGCAGGGTGACAGGGGTGAACACTGAAGCTTTCTTT.

This chain uses TRBV7-9 with TRBJ2-5; 10 positions agree with TRBD1. From germline, CDR1 is SEHNR and CDR2 FQNEAQ (reference sequence). This CDR3 has 15 residues. Trimming removed 1 base from V and 9 bases from J; junction bases left unmatched: 8. The CDR3 reads CASSLEGWTGGAQYF. CDR3 nucleotide sequence: TGTGCCAGCAGCTTAGAAGGGTGGACAGGGGGGGCCCAGTACTTC.

V and J are TRBV19 and TRBJ2-2, with 7 positions matching TRBD2. Germline values: CDR1 LNHDA, CDR2 SQIVND (reference sequence). The CDR3 consists of 14 residues. With 9 bases clipped from V and 4 bases from J, the junction kept 8 bases outside the gene matches. The CDR3 sequence: CASKREAPTGELFF. The CDR3 DNA is TGTGCCAGCAAACGGGAGGCTCCCACCGGGGAGCTGTTTTTT.

The rearrangement uses TRBV28 and TRBJ1-1, with D tentatively TRBD1 (6 bases). This CDR3 has 15 residues. V was cut by 5 bases and J by 4 bases, with 17 bases left in between. CDR1 is MDHEN and CDR2 is SYDVKM in the germline V gene. In DNA, the CDR3 is TGTGCCAGCAGTGAACACACAGGGAAAAGCACTGAAGCTTTCTTT. Its translation is CASSEHTGKSTEAFF.

This chain links TRBV30 with TRBJ2-5, with 10 bases that match TRBD2. V lost 5 bases to trimming and J lost 5 bases; unmatched junction nucleotides: 11. This CDR3 is built from 15 residues. Looked up from germline, CDR1 is GTSNPN and CDR2 is SVGIG (reference sequence). CDR3 coding DNA: TGTGCCTGGTCGCGGGGGACTAGCGTAGGGGAGACCCAGTACTTC. This encodes CAWSRGTSVGETQYF.